These T cell receptor beta chains were read from a single sample in a study of T cell responses to AZD1222 COVID-19 vaccine. Generated by immunoSEQ multiplex PCR, the TCRdb table keeps only in-frame clones and is missing some. Among 200,000 or so clones listed, about 87% were seen once. This specimen consisted of peripheral blood, obtained on day 0 of AZD1222 vaccination. The receptors were gathered from an adult in good health. CDR3s leave out the opening cysteine and the closing phenylalanine or tryptophan. D genes are given only for firm matches.

d_gene,j_gene,v_gene,CDR3aa
NA,TRBJ2-3,TRBV27,ASSILSTDTQY
NA,TRBJ1-2,TRBV3-1/TRBV3-2,ASSQSSEGYT
NA,TRBJ2-3,TRBV12-3/TRBV12-4,ASSQGQRQY
NA,TRBJ1-6,TRBV6-1,ASSEGLGNNSPLH
NA,TRBJ1-6,TRBV6-5,ASRLQGTFSPLH
NA,TRBJ1-2,TRBV28,ASSFSGLGGYT
NA,TRBJ1-3,TRBV6-5,ASSYDSLLGNTIY
NA,TRBJ2-5,TRBV28,ASRPQGSRETQY
NA,TRBJ2-7,TRBV7-2,ASSLESSYEQY
NA,TRBJ2-2,TRBV7-3,ASSQMNTGELF
TRBD1,TRBJ2-3,TRBV4-2,ASSQGGNRGTDTQY
TRBD2,TRBJ2-5,TRBV7-9,ASSLDAGVGETQY
TRBD1,TRBJ1-4,TRBV3-1/TRBV3-2,ASSQGTATNEKLF
NA,TRBJ1-4,TRBV6-5,ASREEKLF
NA,TRBJ2-7,TRBV27,ASSLAGGSAPNYEQY
NA,TRBJ2-2,TRBV19,ASRPSTGELF
NA,TRBJ1-2,TRBV9,ASSVGGLLSNYGYT
NA,TRBJ1-6,TRBV2,ASSESGYLTARVSPLH
NA,TRBJ2-5,TRBV6-1,ASSEARSGLETQY
TRBD1,TRBJ1-3,TRBV5-5,ASSLDRGTGNTIY
NA,TRBJ1-2,TRBV7-6,ASPILGGFGYT
TRBD1,TRBJ1-5,TRBV18,ASSPFPRGDQPQH
NA,TRBJ2-5,TRBV5-1,ASNRGAGGQETQY
NA,TRBJ2-1,TRBV3-1/TRBV3-2,ASSQVRGGGYNEQF